Following are 14 T cell receptor beta chains from one sample sequenced in a study of blood T cell repertoires in COVID-19. Sequencing used immunoSEQ multiplex PCR; TCRdb keeps in-frame clones, though not all of them. The sample contains 270,000 or so clones, approximately 90% of which appear only once. Sample: PBMCs or T cells enriched from blood (not recorded which). The receptor set was obtained from a man aged 35-49 years who had been exposed to COVID-19.

This rearrangement joins TRBV5-1 to TRBJ2-1, with 7 bases that match TRBD2. The J segment lost 3 bases and the V segment lost 3 bases, leaving 12 bases of the junction unmatched. The CDR3 is made up of 17 amino acids. Germline loops: CDR1 SGHRS, CDR2 YFSETQ. The CDR3 DNA reads as TGCGCCAGCAGCTCTCTCCCTAGCGGCGAAAACTACAATGAGCAGTTCTTC. It encodes CASSSLPSGENYNEQFF.

The chain has TRBV18 and TRBJ1-1; tentative D call: TRBD1 (6 bases). The CDR3 spans 17 residues. CDR1 and CDR2 (germline): KGHSH, LQKENI. Trimming pared 0 bases from V and 0 bases from J, leaving 14 bases between. CDR3 loop: CASSPPTGTQLNTEAFF. The CDR3, as DNA: TGTGCCAGCTCACCACCAACAGGGACCCAACTGAACACTGAAGCTTTCTTT.

This clone has just a few counts. The chain is built from TRBV5-1 and TRBJ1-2; D is perhaps TRBD1 (6 bases). V was shortened by 4 bases and J by 4 bases, with 8 bases between the two germline ends. The CDR3 covers 12 residues. Germline V gives CDR1 SGHRS, CDR2 YFSETQ. The CDR3 DNA is TGCGCCAGCAGCGCAGGGGCCTATGGCTACACCTTC. Translating it yields CASSAGAYGYTF.

The rearrangement uses TRBV7-2 and TRBJ2-7, with 10 bases fitting TRBD2. The junction had 7 bases not matched to a gene; V was cut back by 2 bases and J by 6 bases. The germline gives CDR1 SGHTA, CDR2 FQGNSA. The CDR3 runs 15 residues. CDR3 region: CASSLRVASGSEQYF. The CDR3 DNA follows: TGTGCCAGCAGCTTACGCGTGGCTAGCGGGAGCGAGCAGTACTTC.

This chain uses TRBV28 with TRBJ1-4, with TRBD1 matching over 7 bases. The trim removed 6 bases at V and 0 bases at J, leaving 4 bases unmatched. The CDR3 totals 15 residues. CDR1 is MDHEN, CDR2 SYDVKM, per germline. CDR3 bases: TGTGCCAGCAGCCGGGACAGCGCAACTAATGAAAAACTGTTTTTT. This encodes CASSRDSATNEKLFF. The full variable domain, in which reference TRBV28 and TRBJ1-4 provide the parts outside the CDR3, is DVKVTQSSRYLVKRTGEKVFLECVQDMDHENMFWYRQDPGLGLRLIYFSYDVKMKEKGDIPEGYSVSREKKERFSLILESASTNQTSMYLCASSRDSATNEKLFFGSGTQLSVL.

J is TRBJ2-7 and V is TRBV19; 7 bases fit TRBD1. Germline lookup yields CDR1 LNHDA and CDR2 SQIVND (reference sequence). The CDR3 is made up of 12 amino acids. Trimming took 4 bases from V and 5 from J; bases not matched to a gene: 2. The CDR3, as DNA: TGTGCCAGTAGTAAAACAGGGGACGAGCAGTACTTC. It translates to CASSKTGDEQYF.

The CDR3 sequence is CASSSFQGDQPQHF. The CDR3 coding sequence is TGTGCCAGCAGTTCTTTTCAGGGCGATCAGCCCCAGCATTTT. The rearrangement joins TRBV6-5 to TRBJ1-5; possible D gene TRBD1, 5 bases. The germline V gene encodes CDR1 MNHEY and CDR2 SVGAGI. V was cut by 4 bases and J by 5 bases, with 12 bases left in between. This CDR3 is built from 14 residues.

The CDR3 loop is CASSATEGLAGVHEQFF. CDR3 nucleotides: TGTGCCAGCAGCGCCACTGAGGGACTAGCGGGAGTGCATGAGCAGTTCTTC. The rearrangement links TRBV9 to TRBJ2-1, with TRBD2 matching 14 bases. V shed 3 bases and J 8 bases; nucleotides not matched to a gene: 10. This CDR3 contains 17 residues. Germline V gene data show CDR1 as SGDLS and CDR2 as YYNGEE.

The table lists this clone with a count of one. V gene TRBV7-2 combines with J gene TRBJ1-1; 7 positions agree with TRBD1. This CDR3 spans 16 amino acids. V gave up 1 base and J gave up 5 bases; unmatched junction bases: 10. Germline values: CDR1 SGHTA, CDR2 FQGNSA. CDR3 nucleotide sequence: TGTGCCAGCAGCTTAGGTCCCCAGACAGGGTCGACTGAAGCTTTCTTT. It specifies CASSLGPQTGSTEAFF.

The chain is built from TRBV27 and TRBJ1-1, with D hard to call. Trimming left V 7 bases short and J 7 bases short, with 10 bases between. Looked up from germline, CDR1 is MNHEY and CDR2 is SMNVEV (reference sequence). This CDR3 comprises 11 residues. The chain's CDR3 is CASISTVEAFF. The CDR3 nucleotides are TGTGCCAGCATCAGCACAGTTGAAGCTTTCTTT.

This chain connects TRBV9 to TRBJ1-2; 7 bases line up with TRBD1. Trimming removed 6 bases from V and 0 bases from J; junction bases left unmatched: 5. The V gene's germline CDR1 is SGDLS and CDR2 YYNGEE. CDR3 length: 14 amino acids. The CDR3: CASNEGQTNYGYTF. As DNA, the CDR3 is TGTGCCAGCAACGAGGGACAGACTAACTATGGCTACACCTTC.

This clone was recorded once. The J gene is TRBJ2-7, the V gene TRBV30; 8 bases match TRBD1. Germline V lookup: CDR1 GTSNPN, CDR2 SVGIG (reference sequence). CDR3 length equals 14 residues. The trim removed 3 bases at V and 4 bases at J, leaving 8 bases unmatched. This chain's CDR3 is CAWRSGQGVYEQYF. The CDR3 DNA reads TGTGCCTGGAGGTCTGGACAGGGTGTTTACGAGCAGTACTTC. Full variable domain (outside the CDR3, taken from reference TRBV30 and TRBJ2-7): SQTIHQWPATLVQPVGSPLSLECTVEGTSNPNLYWYRQAAGRGLQLLFYSVGIGQISSEVPQNLSASRPQDRQFILSSKKLLLSDSGFYLCAWRSGQGVYEQYFGPGTRLTVT.

This clone was detected once. Compared with germline, one end of the junction differs, possibly owing to a read error. V gene TRBV28 combines with J gene TRBJ1-1; no clear D gene. The CDR3 length is 11 residues. Germline CDR1 MDHEN, CDR2 SYDVKM. The CDR3 DNA sequence: TGTGCCAGCAGTTTAGGTCCCGAGGGTCTGTTT. This translates into CASSLGPEGLF.

In nucleotides, the CDR3 is TGTGCCTCTAGCGGGAGGGCGGCTGCTTCTAGCACAGATACGCAGTATTTT. This sequence encodes CASSGRAAASSTDTQYF. The chain employs TRBV30 and TRBJ2-3; 12 bases match TRBD2. Trimming at V came to 7 bases and at J to 0 bases, leaving 11 bases not matched to a gene. The CDR3 sequence is 17 residues long. Looked up from germline, CDR1 is GTSNPN and CDR2 is SVGIG (reference sequence).